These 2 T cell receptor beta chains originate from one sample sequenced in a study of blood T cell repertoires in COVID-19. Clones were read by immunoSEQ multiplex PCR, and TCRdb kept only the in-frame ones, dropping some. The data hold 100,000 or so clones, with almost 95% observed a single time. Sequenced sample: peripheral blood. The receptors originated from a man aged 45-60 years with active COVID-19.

The CDR3 bases are TGTGCCAGCAGCTTAATTCCGTCGTCGGACGGGGGGGGCTACACCTTC. Translating it yields CASSLIPSSDGGGYTF. This rearrangement joins TRBV7-9 to TRBJ1-2; the D gene is possibly TRBD1 (5 bases). CDR1 SEHNR and CDR2 FQNEAQ come from the germline V gene (reference sequence). This CDR3 comprises 16 residues. Trimming took 2 bases from V and 8 from J, leaving 21 bases between them.

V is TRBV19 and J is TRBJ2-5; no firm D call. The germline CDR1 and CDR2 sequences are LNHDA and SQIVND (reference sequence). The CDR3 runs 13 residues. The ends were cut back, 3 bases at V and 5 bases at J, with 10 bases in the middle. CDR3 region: CASSIMEWETQYF. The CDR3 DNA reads TGTGCCAGTAGTATTATGGAGTGGGAGACCCAGTACTTC.